The rows below give T cell receptor beta chains drawn from one sample of a study of blood T cell repertoires in COVID-19. Sequenced by immunoSEQ multiplex PCR; TCRdb stores in-frame clones only, minus some. This sample carries about 220,000 clones, about nine tenths of them seen once, and the ten largest clones take about 4%. The sequenced sample consisted of PBMCs or T cells enriched from blood (not recorded which). The receptors were sampled from a woman aged 35 to 49 with acute COVID-19. Each CDR3 is given with its conserved first and last residue. D genes are given only for firm matches. Not every row has a clone size; where given, it reads once, few, many or a size class.

TRBJ2-1,TRBV27,NA,13,TRBD2,TGTGCCAGCAGTTTAGAGGTAGCGGGGATACAGTTCTTC,CASSLEVAGIQFF
TRBJ2-5,TRBV12-5,once,15,TRBD1,TGTGCTAGTGGTCCCGGTCGACAGGGAGTAGAGACCCAGTACTTC,CASGPGRQGVETQYF
TRBJ1-1,TRBV19,NA,14,TRBD1,TGTGCCAGTAAGTTGGGGACAGGGCCAACTGAAGCTTTCTTT,CASKLGTGPTEAFF
TRBJ2-1,TRBV3-1/TRBV3-2,NA,19,TRBD2,TGTGCCAGCAGCCAAGAGGACCGTCTCCTAGCGGGGGGGAACAATGAGCAGTTCTTC,CASSQEDRLLAGGNNEQFF
TRBJ1-1,TRBV5-6,once,15,TRBD1,TGTGCCAGCAGAAGGGGGGGACAGGGGAGGACTGAAGCTTTCTTT,CASRRGGQGRTEAFF
TRBJ1-6,TRBV9,NA,16,TRBD1,TGTGCCAGCAGCGGAGGACCTGGACAGGGTAATTCACCCCTCCACTTT,CASSGGPGQGNSPLHF
TRBJ1-1,TRBV7-2,NA,14,TRBD1,TGTGCCAGCAGCTCGAGGACAGGGAACACTGAAGCTTTCTTT,CASSSRTGNTEAFF
TRBJ1-2,TRBV7-8,NA,16,NA,TGTGCCAGCAGCTCACGTGGGCAGGGTAGGAAGAATGGCTACACCTTC,CASSSRGQGRKNGYTF
TRBJ1-1,TRBV9,few,14,NA,TGTGCCAGCAGCGTAAGCCCCGGGGGCACTGAAGCTTTCTTT,CASSVSPGGTEAFF
TRBJ2-1,TRBV4-1,NA,14,NA,TGCGCCAGCAGCCAGGCTTTTTCAGGGCCTGAGCAGTTCTTC,CASSQAFSGPEQFF
TRBJ2-2,TRBV18,NA,13,NA,TGTGCCAGCTCACCGCGGGGTACCGGGGAGCTGTTTTTT,CASSPRGTGELFF
TRBJ2-2,TRBV9,NA,15,TRBD1,TGTGCCAGCAGCGGCCGGACAGGGGGCAGGGGGGAGCTGTTTTTT,CASSGRTGGRGELFF
TRBJ2-3,TRBV29-1,NA,14,NA,TGCAGCGTACCTTCGACAGGCCTAAGCTTTACGCAGTATTTT,CSVPSTGLSFTQYF
TRBJ1-1,TRBV29-1,few,16,TRBD1,TGCAGCGTTGAAAACCGGGACAGAAATTATCACACTGAAGCTTTCTTT,CSVENRDRNYHTEAFF
TRBJ1-2,TRBV12-3/TRBV12-4,NA,13,TRBD1,TGTGCCAGCACCGAACAGGGGGTAGGGGGCTACACCTTC,CASTEQGVGGYTF
TRBJ2-1,TRBV9,NA,15,TRBD2,TGTGCCAGCAGCGTAGGGACTAGCGGGGTCTATGAGCAGTTCTTC,CASSVGTSGVYEQFF
TRBJ1-2,TRBV3-1/TRBV3-2,NA,13,NA,TGTGCCACTAGCGGGGGGCAAGGCTATGGCTACACCTTC,CATSGGQGYGYTF
TRBJ1-1,TRBV3-1/TRBV3-2,NA,17,NA,TGTGCCAGCAGCCCAGACGTTGTTTGGGAGATGAACACTGAAGCTTTCTTT,CASSPDVVWEMNTEAFF
TRBJ1-6,TRBV7-3,few,14,NA,TGTGCCAGCAGCCTGGGGGGGGTAAATTCACCCCTCCACTTT,CASSLGGVNSPLHF
TRBJ1-1,TRBV29-1,NA,14,TRBD1,TGCAGCGTTGGGCCCAGGGGGGCGTGGACTGAAGCTTTCTTT,CSVGPRGAWTEAFF
TRBJ1-4,TRBV24-1,NA,17,NA,TGTGCCACCAGTGACCCCCGAACAGATCCCGGCGGGGAAAAACTGTTTTTT,CATSDPRTDPGGEKLFF
TRBJ1-4,TRBV4-2,NA,17,TRBD1,TGTGCCAGCAGCCAATGGTCCGGGACAGGGGCGAATGAAAAACTGTTTTTT,CASSQWSGTGANEKLFF
TRBJ1-3,TRBV7-9,NA,16,NA,TGTGCCAGCAGCCCGGGACAAGCTTGGTCTGGAAACACCATATATTTT,CASSPGQAWSGNTIYF
TRBJ2-2,TRBV3-1/TRBV3-2,NA,16,TRBD2,TGTGCCAGCAGCCAAGCGAGCGGGGCTTACACCGGGGAGCTGTTTTTT,CASSQASGAYTGELFF
TRBJ1-1,TRBV9,NA,15,NA,TGTGCCAGCAGCGCAGGGCGGCGGGGGAACACTGAAGCTTTCTTT,CASSAGRRGNTEAFF
TRBJ1-4,TRBV30,NA,15,NA,TGTGCCTGGAGCGCGGGACCAACCTCCATAGTGGGACTGTTTTTT,CAWSAGPTSIVGLFF
TRBJ2-6,TRBV29-1,NA,13,NA,TGCAGCGTCTGGGCGTCCGGGGCCAACGTCCTGACTTTC,CSVWASGANVLTF
TRBJ1-2,TRBV18,NA,17,NA,TGTGCCAGCTCACGAATTTTCGGGGAGAAGGCTAACTATGGCTACACCTTC,CASSRIFGEKANYGYTF